A single sample is the source of the 17 T cell receptor beta chains below, sequenced in a study of T-cell reconstitution after alpha-beta-depleted transplantation in children. Unique molecular identifiers were used in preparing the TCRbeta library. MiXCR, applied by TCRdb to the PCR reads, yields one record per CDR3 protein. The sample includes almost 500,000 distinct CDR3 sequences, 8% to 11% of them seen just once. The source material was PBMCs, sampled before TCRalphabeta/CD19-depleted stem cell transplant. The receptors derive from a child aged 2-15 years with inherited bone marrow failure, due to receive a stem cell transplant.

The chain has TRBV20-1 and TRBJ2-1; weak D call: TRBD2 (5 bases). This CDR3 spans 15 amino acids. The germline V gene encodes CDR1 DFQATT and CDR2 SNEGSKA (reference sequence). V was clipped by 7 bases and J by 4 bases, with 20 bases between them. This chain's CDR3 is CSVSTTLDLYNEQFF. In nucleotides, the CDR3 is TGCAGTGTCTCCACCACACTGGACTTGTACAATGAGCAGTTCTTC.

This clonotype came up many times. The V call is TRBV11-2, the J call TRBJ2-7; no clear D gene. CDR3 length: 15 residues. Per the germline V gene, CDR1 is SGHAT and CDR2 is FQNNGV. V was clipped by 5 bases and J by 3 bases, with 17 bases between them. The CDR3 nucleotides read TGTGCCAGCAGCCTCCGACTGAAGTCTAACTACGAGCAGTACTTC. Translated, it gives CASSLRLKSNYEQYF.

This clonotype appeared many times. The chain recombines TRBV13 with TRBJ2-2, with D possibly being TRBD2 (5 bases). The germline gives CDR1 PRHDT, CDR2 FYEKMQ (reference sequence). Trimming cost V 5 bases and J 5 bases, with 12 bases left between them. CDR3 size: 14 residues. In DNA, the CDR3 is TGTGCCAGCAGCCCCCCCGGGGTTACCGGGGAGCTGTTTTTT. It yields the protein CASSPPGVTGELFF.

This clonotype was observed a few times. This chain connects TRBV12-3 or TRBV12-4 to TRBJ1-2; 9 bases are shared with TRBD1. CDR3 length: 15 amino acids. V was clipped by 2 bases and J by 5 bases; unmatched bases: 6. Here the CDR3 reads CASSLYGDRAYGYTF. The CDR3 DNA sequence: TGTGCCAGCAGTTTATATGGGGACAGGGCTTATGGCTACACCTTC.

At least ten counts were recorded for this clonotype. This rearrangement joins TRBV29-1 to TRBJ2-7; weak D call: TRBD1 (5 bases). V dropped 7 bases and J dropped 5 bases, with 15 bases sitting between them. The CDR3 has 12 residues. Germline CDR1 and CDR2: SQVTM and ANQGSEA. The CDR3: CSASLRDHEQYF. The DNA for the CDR3 is TGCAGCGCCTCGCTCAGGGATCACGAGCAGTACTTC.

The table lists this clonotype with many counts. The V and J genes are TRBV4-3 and TRBJ2-7; D not certain. The CDR3 runs 13 residues. V was clipped by 5 bases and J by 6 bases, with 14 bases between them. The germline CDR1 and CDR2 sequences are LGHNA and YSLEER. The chain's CDR3 is CASSRTPIGEQYF. The CDR3 DNA reads TGCGCCAGCAGCAGGACCCCAATTGGCGAGCAGTACTTC.

This clonotype was seen only a few times. V is TRBV7-2 and J is TRBJ2-1; tentative D call: TRBD2 (5 bases). The CDR3 contains 14 residues. The germline V gene encodes CDR1 SGHTA and CDR2 FQGNSA. V was shortened by 0 bases and J by 10 bases, with 13 bases between the two germline ends. CDR3 sequence (DNA): TGTGCCAGCAGCTTAGCCCCGACTACAAGCGAGCAGTTCTTC. Translating gives CASSLAPTTSEQFF.

The V and J genes are TRBV21-1 and TRBJ2-7; the table names TRBD2, a call not compared with the DNA. TRBV21-1 is a pseudogene segment. This CDR3 has 14 residues. Here the CDR3 DNA reads TGTGCCAGCAACCCGGGACTAGCGGCACTCGAGCAGTACTTC. It yields the protein CASNPGLAALEQYF.

This clonotype came up many times. The genes are TRBV20-1 and TRBJ2-5; unclear D gene. CDR1 is DFQATT, CDR2 SNEGSKA, per germline (reference sequence). The V end was cut by 3 bases, the J end by 5 bases, with 13 bases between. This CDR3 region has 13 residues. The CDR3 is CSARSEHGETQYF. The CDR3 DNA follows: TGCAGTGCTAGGTCCGAACACGGTGAGACCCAGTACTTC.

The table lists this clonotype with many counts. The rearrangement links TRBV27 to TRBJ2-7, with TRBD2 identical over 7 bases. V trimming: 2 bases; J trimming: 4 bases; junction bases outside the gene matches: 11. CDR1 is MNHEY, CDR2 SMNVEV, per germline (reference sequence). The CDR3 contains 16 residues. This CDR3 reads CASSLRSGNNDYEQYF. The DNA for the CDR3 is TGTGCCAGCAGTTTAAGGAGCGGGAATAACGATTACGAGCAGTACTTC.

This clonotype was recorded many times. The rearrangement uses TRBV7-9 and TRBJ2-7, with 10 bases fitting TRBD1. Germline lookup yields CDR1 SEHNR and CDR2 FQNEAQ (reference sequence). This CDR3 is 14 amino acids long. The ends lost 4 bases at V and 5 bases at J; junction bases unmatched: 5. The chain's CDR3 is CASSYMDRGNEQYF. Written as DNA, the CDR3 is TGTGCCAGCAGCTACATGGACAGGGGGAACGAGCAGTACTTC.

This clonotype has ten or more counts. This rearrangement joins TRBV29-1 to TRBJ2-2; 13 bases match TRBD2. Germline trimming cut 0 bases from V and 7 bases from J; bases unmatched to any gene: 8. The germline V gene encodes CDR1 SQVTM and CDR2 ANQGSEA. The CDR3 length is 17 residues. The DNA for the CDR3 is TGCAGCGTTGAAGATCGGAGGACTAGCGGGAGTGGCGGGGAGCTGTTTTTT. The encoded protein is CSVEDRRTSGSGGELFF.

This clonotype has a count of ten or more. The chain has TRBV28 and TRBJ2-7; possible D gene TRBD2, 6 bases. CDR1 and CDR2 (germline): MDHEN, SYDVKM. This CDR3 is 15 amino acids long. The V and J ends lost 7 bases and 3 bases respectively, with 19 bases between them. The CDR3 region is CASTYGRAGGYEQYF. The CDR3 nucleotides read TGTGCCAGCACCTATGGACGGGCCGGGGGCTACGAGCAGTACTTC.

This clonotype was counted at least ten times. This chain uses TRBV2 with TRBJ2-1; weak D call: TRBD1 (5 bases). The CDR3 sequence is 18 residues long. The V gene lost 6 bases and the J gene lost 8 bases, with 29 bases spanning the gap. Germline CDR1 and CDR2: SNHLY and FYNNEI. The CDR3 reads CASRKKFFHSPDSDEQFF. The DNA for the CDR3 is TGTGCCAGCAGGAAGAAGTTCTTCCATAGTCCAGACAGCGATGAGCAGTTCTTC.

This clonotype was seen at least ten times. This chain uses TRBV4-3 with TRBJ2-3, with D unclear. Germline loops: CDR1 LGHNA, CDR2 YSLEER. The V end was cut by 3 bases, the J end by 3 bases, with 13 bases between. This CDR3 spans 15 amino acids. CDR3 residues: CASSHEGIVTDTQYF. In DNA, the CDR3 is TGCGCCAGCAGCCATGAAGGGATTGTTACAGATACGCAGTATTTT.

The chain has TRBV9 and TRBJ2-3; the D gene is possibly TRBD2 (6 bases). The CDR3 is made up of 14 amino acids. CDR1 is SGDLS and CDR2 is YYNGEE in the germline V gene. V was clipped by 0 bases and J by 2 bases, with 7 bases between them. This chain's CDR3 is CASSVAGVTDTQYF. DNA for the CDR3: TGTGCCAGCAGCGTAGCGGGAGTCACAGATACGCAGTATTTT.

In this sample, this clonotype turned up many times. The chain combines TRBV20-1 with TRBJ1-5; possible D gene TRBD1, 5 bases. Between the trimmed V and J ends, which lost 7 bases and 3 bases, there was a span of 10 bases. This CDR3 region has 12 residues. The germline CDR1 and CDR2 sequences are DFQATT and SNEGSKA (reference sequence). CDR3 nucleotide sequence: TGCAGTGTAAAAGGACACAATCAGCCCCAGCATTTT. Encoded protein: CSVKGHNQPQHF.